This T cell receptor (beta chain) originates from a study of blood T cell repertoires in COVID-19. Study summary: Before being deemed recovered, Cohort 3 donors had two negative PCRs, clearance, or symptom resolution.

Libraries were prepared by immunoSEQ multiplex PCR; TCRdb keeps only in-frame clonotypes and omits some of them. This table holds a few hundred thousand clones, around nine tenths found once. In terms of age and location, participants ranged from roughly 18 to 100 years and lived in under 30 US areas. Participants reported their clinical history, and cohort assignment relied on those reports. Germline V gives CDR1 SGDLS, CDR2 YYNGEE. Deletions cut 3 bases from V and 15 bases from J, with 16 bases between. The CDR3 consists of 12 residues. The V and J genes are TRBV9 and TRBJ2-4, with D perhaps matching TRBD2 (5 bases). The source material was PBMCs or T cells enriched from blood (not recorded which). This sequence was found in a woman aged 55-70 years in a cohort exposed to, infected with or recovered from COVID-19 (not recorded which). Here the CDR3 DNA reads TGTGCCAGCAGCGATCCTGTCGGGGTACGGTACTTC. Its translation: CASSDPVGVRYF. Drawing the rest from reference TRBV9 and TRBJ2-4, the complete variable domain is DSGVTQTPKHLITATGQRVTLRCSPRSGDLSVYWYQQSLDQGLQFLIQYYNGEERAKGNILERFSAQQFPDLHSELNLSSLELGDSALYFCASSDPVGVRYFGAGTRLSVL.